This record concerns one T cell receptor beta chain sequence. In the original analysis: Scientists estimated how many nucleated cells there were by amplifying reference gene primers. Some clones are missing from TCRdb's copy, which holds only in-frame ones; the method was immunoSEQ multiplex PCR. The D gene and trimming were derived from the DNA, and the V and J assignments and clone size from that table. The sample has around 340,000 clones, 65% to 85% seen once. These data are taken from a study of blood T cell repertoires in COVID-19. Overall study context: COVID-19 samples from acute and convalescent phases originated in the United States, Italy and Spain. From T cells, B-cell-depleted T cells, or PBMCs came the material, which was cDNA or gDNA.

Germline V CDR1 and CDR2: SGHDN, FVKESK. Unmatched junction bases numbered 2, after V lost 0 bases and J lost 5 bases. CDR3 size: 15 residues. The specimen was peripheral blood. This receptor was taken from a young man with active or convalescent COVID-19. The chain has TRBV14 and TRBJ2-5; 11 positions agree with TRBD2. In nucleotides, the CDR3 is TGTGCCAGCAGCCAAGATAGACTAGCGGGGGAGACCCAGTACTTC. Its translation: CASSQDRLAGETQYF.